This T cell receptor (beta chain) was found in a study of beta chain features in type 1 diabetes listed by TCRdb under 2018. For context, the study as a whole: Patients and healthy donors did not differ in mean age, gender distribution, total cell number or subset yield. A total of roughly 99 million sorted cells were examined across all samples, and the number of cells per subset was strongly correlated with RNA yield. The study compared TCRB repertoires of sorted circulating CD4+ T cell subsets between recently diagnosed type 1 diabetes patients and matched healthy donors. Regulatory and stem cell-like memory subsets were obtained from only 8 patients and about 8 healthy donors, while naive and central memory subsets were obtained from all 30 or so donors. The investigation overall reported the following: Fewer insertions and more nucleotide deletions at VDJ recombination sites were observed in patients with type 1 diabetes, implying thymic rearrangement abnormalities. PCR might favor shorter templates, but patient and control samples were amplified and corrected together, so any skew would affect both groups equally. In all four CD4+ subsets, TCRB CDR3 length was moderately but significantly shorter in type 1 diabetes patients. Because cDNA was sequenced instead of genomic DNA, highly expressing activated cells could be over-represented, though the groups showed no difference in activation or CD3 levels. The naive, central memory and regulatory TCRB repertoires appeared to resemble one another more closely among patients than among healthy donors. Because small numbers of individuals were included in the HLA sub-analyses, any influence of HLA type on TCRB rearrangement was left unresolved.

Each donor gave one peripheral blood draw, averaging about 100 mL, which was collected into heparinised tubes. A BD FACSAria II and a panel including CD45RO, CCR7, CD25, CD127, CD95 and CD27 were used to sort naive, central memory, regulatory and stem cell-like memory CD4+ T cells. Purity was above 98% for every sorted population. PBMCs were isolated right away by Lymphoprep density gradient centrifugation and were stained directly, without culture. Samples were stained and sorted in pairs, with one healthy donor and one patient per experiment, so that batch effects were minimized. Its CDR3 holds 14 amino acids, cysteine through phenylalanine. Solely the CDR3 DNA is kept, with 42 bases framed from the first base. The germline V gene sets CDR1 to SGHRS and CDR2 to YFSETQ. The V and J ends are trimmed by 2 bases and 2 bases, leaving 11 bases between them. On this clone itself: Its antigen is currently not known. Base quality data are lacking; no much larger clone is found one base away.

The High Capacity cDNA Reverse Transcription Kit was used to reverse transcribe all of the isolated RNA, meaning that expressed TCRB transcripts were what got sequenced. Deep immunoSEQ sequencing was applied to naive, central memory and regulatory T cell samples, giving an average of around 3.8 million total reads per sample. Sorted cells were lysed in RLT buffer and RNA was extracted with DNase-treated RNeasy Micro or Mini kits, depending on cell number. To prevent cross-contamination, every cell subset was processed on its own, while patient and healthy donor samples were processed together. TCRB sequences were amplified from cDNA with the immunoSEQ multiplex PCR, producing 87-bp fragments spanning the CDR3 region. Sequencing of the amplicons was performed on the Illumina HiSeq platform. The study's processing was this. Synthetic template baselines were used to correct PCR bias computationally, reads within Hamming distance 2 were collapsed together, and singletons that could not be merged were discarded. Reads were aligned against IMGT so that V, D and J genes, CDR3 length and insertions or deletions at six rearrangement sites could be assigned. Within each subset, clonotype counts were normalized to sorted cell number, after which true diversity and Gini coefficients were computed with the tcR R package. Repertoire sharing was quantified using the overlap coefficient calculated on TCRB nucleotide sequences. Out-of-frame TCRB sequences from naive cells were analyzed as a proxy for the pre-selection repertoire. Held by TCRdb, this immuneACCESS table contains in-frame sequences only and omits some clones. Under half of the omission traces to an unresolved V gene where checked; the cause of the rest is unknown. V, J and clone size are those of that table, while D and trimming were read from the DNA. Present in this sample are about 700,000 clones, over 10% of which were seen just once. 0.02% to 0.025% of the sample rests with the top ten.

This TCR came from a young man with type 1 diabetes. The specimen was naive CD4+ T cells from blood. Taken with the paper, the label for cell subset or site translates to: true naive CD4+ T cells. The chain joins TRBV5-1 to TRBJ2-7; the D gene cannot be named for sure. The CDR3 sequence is CASSFSGTAYEQYF. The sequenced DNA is TGCGCCAGCAGCTTCTCGGGCACCGCCTACGAGCAGTACTTC.